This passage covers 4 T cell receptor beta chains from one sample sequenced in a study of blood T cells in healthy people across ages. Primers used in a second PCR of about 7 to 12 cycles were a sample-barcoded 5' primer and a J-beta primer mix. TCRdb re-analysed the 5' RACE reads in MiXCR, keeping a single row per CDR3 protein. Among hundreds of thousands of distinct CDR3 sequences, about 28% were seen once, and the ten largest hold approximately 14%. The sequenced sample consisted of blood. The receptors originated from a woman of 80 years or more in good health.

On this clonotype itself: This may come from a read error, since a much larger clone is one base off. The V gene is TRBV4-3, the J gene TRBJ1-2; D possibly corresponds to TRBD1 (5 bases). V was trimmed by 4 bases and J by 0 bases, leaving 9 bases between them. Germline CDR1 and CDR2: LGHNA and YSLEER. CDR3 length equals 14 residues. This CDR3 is CASSRTTANYGYTF. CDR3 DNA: TGCGCCAGCAGCCGCACGACAGCTAACTATGGCTACACCTTC.

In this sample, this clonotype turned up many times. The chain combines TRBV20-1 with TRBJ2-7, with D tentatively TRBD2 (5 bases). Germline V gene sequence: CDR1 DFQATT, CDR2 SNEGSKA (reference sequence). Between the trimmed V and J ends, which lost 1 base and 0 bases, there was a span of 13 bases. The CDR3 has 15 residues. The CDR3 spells CSARGLAGGSYEQYF. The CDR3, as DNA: TGCAGTGCTAGAGGCTTGGCAGGAGGCTCCTACGAGCAGTACTTC.

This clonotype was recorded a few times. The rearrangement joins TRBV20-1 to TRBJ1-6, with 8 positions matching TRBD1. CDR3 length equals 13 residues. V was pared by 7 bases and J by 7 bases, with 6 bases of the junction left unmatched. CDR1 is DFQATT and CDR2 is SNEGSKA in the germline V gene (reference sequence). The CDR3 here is CSVKGTGNSPLHF. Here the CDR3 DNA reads TGCAGTGTAAAGGGGACAGGCAATTCACCCCTCCACTTT.

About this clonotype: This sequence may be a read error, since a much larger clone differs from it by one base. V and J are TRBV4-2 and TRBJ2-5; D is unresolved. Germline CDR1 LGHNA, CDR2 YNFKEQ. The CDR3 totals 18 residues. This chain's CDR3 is CAGSKSTRLVESQETQYF. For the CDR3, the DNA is TGTGCCGGCAGCAAATCTACAAGGTTGGTAGAGTCGCAAGAGACCCAGTACTTC.